This TCR beta chain is from a study of blood T cells in healthy people across ages. Study-wide points: Per million T cells, the diversity of TCR beta decreased roughly linearly as age advanced. A strong correlation between TCR beta diversity and naive T cell percentage was seen. Researchers said unsorted PBMCs prevented a conclusive naive versus antigen-experienced comparison. Greater diversity and more naive CD4+ cells were seen in long-lived donors than in aged donors.

PCR was performed a second time for about 7 to 12 cycles using a sample-barcoded 5' primer and a J-beta primer mix. TCRdb redid the calling of the 5' RACE reads with MiXCR, one entry per CDR3 protein. The sample carries 550,000 to 750,000 distinct CDR3 sequences, 20% to 25% recorded once. CDR3 length: 16 residues. Germline CDR1 and CDR2: MNHEY and SMNVEV (reference sequence). J lost 5 bases, V lost 5 bases, and 9 bases had no gene match. About this clonotype: Its antigen is currently unknown.

The specimen sequenced was blood. The origin of this receptor is a man between 65 and 80 years old in good health. J is TRBJ2-2 and V is TRBV27; 9 bases align to TRBD1. In DNA, the CDR3 is TGTGCCAGCAGTCCGATACGGACAGGGGTTACCGGGGAGCTGTTTTTT. Translation gives CASSPIRTGVTGELFF.